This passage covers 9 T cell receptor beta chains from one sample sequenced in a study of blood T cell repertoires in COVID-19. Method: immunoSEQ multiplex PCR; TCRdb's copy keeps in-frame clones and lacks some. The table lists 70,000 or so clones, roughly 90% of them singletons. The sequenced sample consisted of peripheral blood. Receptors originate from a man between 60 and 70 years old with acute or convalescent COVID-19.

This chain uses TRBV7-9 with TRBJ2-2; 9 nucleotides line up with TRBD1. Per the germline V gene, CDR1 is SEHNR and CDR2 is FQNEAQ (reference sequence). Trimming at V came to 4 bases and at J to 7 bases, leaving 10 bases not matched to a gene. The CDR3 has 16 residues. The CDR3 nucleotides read TGTGCCAGCAGCTCCCTTACAGGGGGCGCTTTCGGGGAGCTGTTTTTT. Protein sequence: CASSSLTGGAFGELFF.

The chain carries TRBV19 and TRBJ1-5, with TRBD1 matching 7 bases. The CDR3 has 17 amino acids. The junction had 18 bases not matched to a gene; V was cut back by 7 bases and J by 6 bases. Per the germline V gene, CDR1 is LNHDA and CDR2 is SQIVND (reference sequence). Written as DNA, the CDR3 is TGTGCCAGTACCCCCCGTTTGGCCGGGACAGTAGGTCAGCCCCAGCATTTT. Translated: CASTPRLAGTVGQPQHF.

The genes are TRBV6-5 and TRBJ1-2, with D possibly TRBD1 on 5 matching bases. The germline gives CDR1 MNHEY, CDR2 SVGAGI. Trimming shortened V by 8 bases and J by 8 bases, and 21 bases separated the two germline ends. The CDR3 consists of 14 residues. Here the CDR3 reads CASSEPAGSQGYTF. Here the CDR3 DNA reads TGTGCCAGCTCAGAACCGGCAGGGTCACAGGGCTACACCTTC.

CDR3 bases: TGTGCCAGCAGCTTAGTTGCAGGGCCCGGGTCACCCCTCCACTTT. It encodes CASSLVAGPGSPLHF. This chain uses TRBV11-2 with TRBJ1-6; the D gene is possibly TRBD1 (5 bases). V gave up 1 base and J gave up 10 bases, with 14 bases separating them. Germline lookup yields CDR1 SGHAT and CDR2 FQNNGV. The CDR3 consists of 15 residues.

CDR3 nucleotide sequence: TGTGCCAGCAGTGTCTCTAGCACAGATACGCAGTATTTT. As protein: CASSVSSTDTQYF. The chain is built from TRBV12-3 or TRBV12-4 and TRBJ2-3; no definite D call. V lost 5 bases, J lost 0 bases, and 6 bases lay in between. There are 13 residues in the CDR3.

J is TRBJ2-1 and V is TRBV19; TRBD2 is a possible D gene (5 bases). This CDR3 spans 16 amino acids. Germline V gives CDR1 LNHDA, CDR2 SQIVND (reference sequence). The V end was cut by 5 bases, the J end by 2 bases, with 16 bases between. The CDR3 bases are TGTGCCAGTAGTCCCCGGGCGAGGGATGCCTACAATGAGCAGTTCTTC. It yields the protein CASSPRARDAYNEQFF.

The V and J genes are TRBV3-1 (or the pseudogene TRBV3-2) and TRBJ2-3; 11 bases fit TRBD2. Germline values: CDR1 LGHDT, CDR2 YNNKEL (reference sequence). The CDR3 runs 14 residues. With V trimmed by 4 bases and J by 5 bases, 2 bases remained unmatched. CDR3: CASSPSGGLDTQYF. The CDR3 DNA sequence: TGTGCCAGCAGCCCTAGCGGGGGGTTAGATACGCAGTATTTT.

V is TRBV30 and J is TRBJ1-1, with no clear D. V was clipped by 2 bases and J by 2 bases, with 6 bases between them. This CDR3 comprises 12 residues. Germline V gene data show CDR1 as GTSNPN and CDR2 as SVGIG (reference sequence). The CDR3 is CAWSSRNTEAFF. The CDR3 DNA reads TGTGCCTGGAGTTCTAGAAACACTGAAGCTTTCTTT.

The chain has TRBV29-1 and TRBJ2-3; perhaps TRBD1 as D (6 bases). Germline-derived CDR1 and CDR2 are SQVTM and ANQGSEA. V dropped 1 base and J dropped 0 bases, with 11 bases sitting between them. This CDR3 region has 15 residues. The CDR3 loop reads CSVEGQGSSTDTQYF. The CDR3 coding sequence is TGCAGCGTTGAAGGGCAGGGGTCTAGCACAGATACGCAGTATTTT.